What follows are 22 T cell receptor beta chains derived from one specimen sequenced in a study of response to subunit inactivated influenza vaccine. TCRdb redid the calling of the RT-PCR reads with MiXCR, one entry per CDR3 protein. The profile covers approximately 530,000 distinct CDR3 sequences, with roughly 8.2% appearing a single time and 13% taken by the ten largest. The starting material was PBMCs from blood, obtained around 25 months after vaccination. All receptors come from a man between 50 and 70 years old who received an inactivated influenza vaccine.

This clonotype was picked up a small number of times. The chain employs TRBV19 and TRBJ2-1; TRBD1 matches 11 bases. The CDR3 totals 14 residues. V was pared by 7 bases and J by 7 bases, with 6 bases of the junction left unmatched. The germline V gene has CDR1 LNHDA and CDR2 SQIVND (reference sequence). The CDR3, as DNA: TGTGCCAGTAATAGGGACAGGGGGAAAAATGAGCAGTTCTTC. It yields the protein CASNRDRGKNEQFF.

A few counts support this clonotype. This sequence joins TRBV4-3 and TRBJ2-5; D remains unclear. CDR3 size: 13 residues. V was shortened by 2 bases and J by 5 bases, with 9 bases between the two germline ends. Germline lookup yields CDR1 LGHNA and CDR2 YSLEER. CDR3 region: CASSQSHLETQYF. The DNA of the CDR3 is TGCGCCAGCAGCCAAAGTCACTTGGAGACCCAGTACTTC.

This clonotype has a handful of counts. The rearrangement uses TRBV7-2 and TRBJ2-2, with 7 bases that match TRBD1. Germline V gene lookup returns CDR1 SGHTA and CDR2 FQGNSA. Losses at the gene ends were 5 bases for V and 0 bases for J; bases not matched to a gene: 9. The CDR3 sequence is 17 residues long. The CDR3 DNA reads as TGTGCCAGCAGCCAGAACCGGGACAGAGCGAACACCGGGGAGCTGTTTTTT. It codes for CASSQNRDRANTGELFF.

This chain uses TRBV9 with TRBJ2-3, with D tentatively TRBD1 (6 bases). The CDR3 length is 15 residues. V lost 5 bases and J lost 0, with 13 bases in between. The V gene's germline CDR1 is SGDLS and CDR2 YYNGEE. CDR3 residues: CASRGQGTSTDTQYF. CDR3 bases: TGTGCCAGCAGGGGACAAGGCACTAGCACAGATACGCAGTATTTT.

This clonotype showed up many times. This sequence joins TRBV29-1 and TRBJ2-1; unclear D gene. Germline CDR1 and CDR2: SQVTM and ANQGSEA. CDR3 length equals 10 residues. V dropped 2 bases and J dropped 9 bases, with 5 bases sitting between them. The CDR3 nucleotides are TGCAGCGTTGAAACGGGTGAGCAGTTCTTC. Amino acids: CSVETGEQFF.

This clonotype has more than one count but fewer than ten. V usage is TRBV20-1 and J usage is TRBJ1-5, with 8 bases identical to TRBD1. The CDR3 is made up of 14 amino acids. With 3 bases clipped from V and 5 bases from J, the junction kept 6 bases outside the gene matches. CDR1 DFQATT and CDR2 SNEGSKA come from the germline V gene (reference sequence). CDR3 sequence (DNA): TGCAGTGCTAGTCTCGCAGGGGGCGATCAGCCCCAGCATTTT. Encoded protein: CSASLAGGDQPQHF.

This chain joins TRBV9 and TRBJ2-2; 8 bases match TRBD1. CDR3 size: 16 residues. The junction had 4 bases not matched to a gene; V was cut back by 0 bases and J by 3 bases. Germline CDR1 reads SGDLS; CDR2 reads YYNGEE. The CDR3 region has the DNA TGTGCCAGCAGCGTAGTGTCAGGGGGCTACACCGGGGAGCTGTTTTTT. Translating gives CASSVVSGGYTGELFF. Using reference TRBV9 and TRBJ2-2 for the parts outside the CDR3, the full variable domain is DSGVTQTPKHLITATGQRVTLRCSPRSGDLSVYWYQQSLDQGLQFLIQYYNGEERAKGNILERFSAQQFPDLHSELNLSSLELGDSALYFCASSVVSGGYTGELFFGEGSRLTVL.

In its sample, this clonotype was seen a few times. The chain is built from TRBV30 and TRBJ2-7; no definite D call. This CDR3 contains 12 residues. The V gene lost 1 base and the J gene lost 3 bases, with 7 bases spanning the gap. Germline CDR1 GTSNPN, CDR2 SVGIG (reference sequence). CDR3 coding DNA: TGTGCCTGGAGTGGGCCAGTCTACGAGCAGTACTTC. Its translation is CAWSGPVYEQYF.

This clonotype was detected only a few times. The V and J genes are TRBV28 and TRBJ1-1; the match to TRBD1 covers 8 bases. This CDR3 region has 16 residues. The germline V gene encodes CDR1 MDHEN and CDR2 SYDVKM. J gave up 1 base and V 5 bases, and 9 bases lay outside the gene matches. The DNA of the CDR3 is TGTGCCAGCAGTCCTCGGACAGGGATTACGAACACTGAAGCTTTCTTT. It yields the protein CASSPRTGITNTEAFF.

The chain couples TRBV14 to TRBJ1-6; D is unclear. The CDR3 has 15 residues. CDR1 SGHDN and CDR2 FVKESK come from the germline V gene. Trimming shortened V by 2 bases and J by 4 bases, and 9 bases separated the two germline ends. The chain's CDR3 is CASSQLAVYNSPLHF. The CDR3 region has the DNA TGTGCCAGCAGCCAATTGGCGGTGTATAATTCACCCCTCCACTTT.

V and J are TRBV29-1 and TRBJ2-5; D is undetermined. The CDR3 is 11 residues long. Germline V gene sequence: CDR1 SQVTM, CDR2 ANQGSEA. Deletions cut 7 bases from V and 5 bases from J, with 11 bases between. The CDR3 nucleotides read TGCAGCGCGTACCTAGAGGAGACCCAGTACTTC. Its translation is CSAYLEETQYF. The whole variable domain, filled in from reference TRBV29-1 and TRBJ2-5, reads SAVISQKPSRDICQRGTSLTIQCQVDSQVTMMFWYRQQPGQSLTLIATANQGSEATYESGFVIDKFPISRPNLTFSTLTVSNMSPEDSSIYLCSAYLEETQYFGPGTRLLVL.

In its sample, this clonotype was seen many times. CDR3 nucleotides: TGCAGCGTTGAAGATGGCCTAGGGACTGAAGCTTTCTTT. It specifies CSVEDGLGTEAFF. The chain is built from TRBV29-1 and TRBJ1-1; no definite D call. The CDR3 contains 13 residues. Trimming pared 0 bases from V and 5 bases from J, leaving 10 bases between. CDR1 SQVTM and CDR2 ANQGSEA come from the germline V gene.

Worth noting for this clonotype: The junction and the germline gene differ at one end; a read error may be behind it. This chain uses TRBV5-1 with TRBJ1-2; 8 nucleotides match TRBD1. The length of the CDR3 is 16 residues. Germline CDR1 and CDR2: SGHRS and YFSETQ. Here the CDR3 DNA reads TGCGCCAGCAGCCAAACCGGGACAGGCGTCAACTATGGCTACAGCTTC. Translated: CASSQTGTGVNYGYSF.

This clonotype was seen repeatedly, ten times or more. This rearrangement joins TRBV7-9 to TRBJ2-1; 11 bases line up with TRBD2. Germline CDR1 SEHNR, CDR2 FQNEAQ (reference sequence). V shed 0 bases, J shed 6 bases, and the junction held 1 base outside the gene matches. CDR3 length: 15 residues. The CDR3 DNA reads TGTGCCAGCAGCTTAGCGCTAGCGGGAGGCAATGAGCAGTTCTTC. Its protein is CASSLALAGGNEQFF.

The table lists this clonotype with a few counts. This chain uses TRBV24-1 with TRBJ2-7, with a weak D call TRBD2 (5 bases). Looked up from germline, CDR1 is KGHDR and CDR2 is SFDVKD. This CDR3 has 13 residues. Trimming left V 9 bases short and J 0 bases short, with 11 bases between. The CDR3 here is CATLEESSYEQYF. The CDR3 coding sequence is TGTGCCACCCTGGAGGAAAGCTCCTACGAGCAGTACTTC.

The chain employs TRBV6-4 and TRBJ2-4; D possibly corresponds to TRBD2 (6 bases). CDR1 MRHNA and CDR2 SNTAGT come from the germline V gene. The length of the CDR3 is 13 residues. The V end was cut by 3 bases, the J end by 3 bases, with 6 bases between. CDR3 nucleotide sequence: TGTGCCAGCAGTGAGGACTACAAAAACATTCAGTACTTC. Amino acid sequence: CASSEDYKNIQYF.

This clonotype has only a few counts. V and J are TRBV18 and TRBJ1-5; unclear D gene. CDR1 and CDR2 from the germline V gene are KGHSH and LQKENI. The CDR3 loop spans 13 amino acids. V lost 5 bases to trimming and J lost 4 bases, with 9 bases between them. The DNA of the CDR3 is TGTGCCAGCTCATCGGCGGAGAATCAGCCCCAGCATTTT. Translation: CASSSAENQPQHF.

The V call is TRBV10-2, the J call TRBJ1-1; D call uncertain. V gave up 0 bases and J gave up 3 bases, with 2 bases separating them. CDR1 is WSHSY, CDR2 SAAADI, per germline. This CDR3 region has 12 residues. The chain's CDR3 is CASSESDTEAFF. CDR3 nucleotides: TGCGCCAGCAGTGAGTCCGACACTGAAGCTTTCTTT.

In regard to this clonotype: Its ends do not fully match the called genes, so a read error is possible. This chain connects TRBV4-2 to TRBJ2-3; the match to TRBD2 covers 9 bases. Germline V gives CDR1 LGHNA, CDR2 YNFKEQ. The CDR3 sequence is 16 residues long. CDR3 sequence: CASCQESGGSTDTQYF. The CDR3 coding sequence is TGTGCCAGCTGCCAAGAAAGCGGGGGGAGCACAGATACGCAGTATTTT.

This clonotype came up a few times. The chain is built from TRBV12-3 or TRBV12-4 and TRBJ2-3, with TRBD1 matching over 8 bases. This CDR3 spans 15 amino acids. The ends lost 5 bases at V and 5 bases at J; junction bases unmatched: 9. CDR3 nucleotide sequence: TGTGCCAGCAGTCCGGACAGGGTATTTCAAGATACGCAGTATTTT. Encoded protein: CASSPDRVFQDTQYF.

This chain joins TRBV18 and TRBJ2-7; the D call may be TRBD1 or TRBD2 (5 bases each). The CDR3 extends over 14 amino acids. V shed 3 bases and J shed 3 bases, with 12 bases lying between them. CDR1 is KGHSH and CDR2 is LQKENI in the germline V gene. In DNA, the CDR3 is TGTGCCAGCTCACCCTCGGGACCGGTCTACGAGCAGTACTTC. Amino acids: CASSPSGPVYEQYF.

This clonotype was counted at least ten times. This chain joins TRBV4-2 and TRBJ2-7, with D possibly being TRBD1 or TRBD2 (5 bases each). Germline values: CDR1 LGHNA, CDR2 YNFKEQ. V lost 5 bases and J lost 3, with 14 bases in between. The CDR3 is 14 amino acids. The CDR3 DNA is TGTGCCAGCAGCGACGGGGCTAGAGACTACGAGCAGTACTTC. It specifies CASSDGARDYEQYF.